This TCR beta chain stems from a study of cytomegalovirus exposure and HLA in healthy donors. This CDR3 is built from 15 residues. Germline V CDR1 and CDR2: SGHDN, FVKESK. Trimming cost V 2 bases and J 0 bases; bases outside gene matches: 4. Findings and caveats of the study: Among the CMV-associated chains, a few were confirmed in vitro as specific for CMV antigens. Among TCR beta chains, those listed as cytomegalovirus-associated numbered 164.

The PCR had 60 Vbeta and 13 Jbeta primers. TCRdb's copy holds only in-frame clones and misses some; the assay was immunoSEQ multiplex PCR. The sample contains 90,000 to 130,000 clones, about 79% of which appear only once. For this clone: The antigen is undetermined.

The specimen was PBMCs. The TCR sequence derives from a woman under 30 in good health and CMV-seropositive. V usage is TRBV14 and J usage is TRBJ2-7; TRBD1 agrees at 7 bases. Here the CDR3 reads CASSQTGVDSYEQYF. The CDR3 DNA reads TGTGCCAGCAGCCAAACAGGGGTGGACTCCTACGAGCAGTACTTC.